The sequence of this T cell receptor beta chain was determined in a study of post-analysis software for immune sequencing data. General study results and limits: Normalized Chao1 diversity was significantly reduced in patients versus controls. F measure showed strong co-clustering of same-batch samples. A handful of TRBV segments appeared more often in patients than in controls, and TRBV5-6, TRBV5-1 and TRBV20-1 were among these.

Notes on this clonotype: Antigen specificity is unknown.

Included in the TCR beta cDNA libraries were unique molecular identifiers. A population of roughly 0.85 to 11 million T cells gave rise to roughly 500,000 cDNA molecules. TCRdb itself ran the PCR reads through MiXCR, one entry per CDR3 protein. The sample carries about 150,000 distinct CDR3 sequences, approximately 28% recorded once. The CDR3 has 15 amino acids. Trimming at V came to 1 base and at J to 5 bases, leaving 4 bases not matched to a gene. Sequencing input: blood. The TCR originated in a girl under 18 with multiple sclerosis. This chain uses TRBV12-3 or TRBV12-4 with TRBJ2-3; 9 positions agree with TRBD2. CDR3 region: CASSLGAGGGDTQYF. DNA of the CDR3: TGTGCCAGCAGTTTAGGAGCGGGAGGTGGAGATACGCAGTATTTT.